This paragraph reports one TCR beta chain. Its binding antigen is unknown. There are no base qualities to consult, and no much larger clone falls within one base. V and J are trimmed by 8 bases and 4 bases, and the gene matches miss 5 bases of the junction. The CDR3 sequence holds 13 residues, the cysteine and phenylalanine included. CDR3 DNA is the only sequence kept; it has 39 bases, read in frame from the first base. Taken from the germline V gene, the CDR1 and CDR2 loops are MDHEN and SYDVKM. The immunoSEQ Assay, a bias-controlled multiplex PCR, was used to amplify TCRbeta CDR3 regions from genomic DNA. In the original analysis: The number of nucleated cells in each sample was estimated from the amplification of reference gene primers within the assay. Sequence reads were collapsed and filtered to measure the absolute abundance of every unique TCRbeta CDR3 rearrangement. For each sample, productive Simpson clonality was calculated by taking the square root of Simpson's diversity index across productive rearrangements. Drawn from immuneACCESS, this table holds only the in-frame rearrangements with V and J called that TCRdb kept. Clones are partly lost; checked studies trace under half to an unresolved V gene and leave the rest unexplained. The V and J calls and clone size are taken from that table; D and trimming were inferred from the DNA. The sample table records approximately 59,000 clones; about 81% of these occur just once. The ten top clones hold about a sixth of the sample.

The sample belongs to a study of blood T cell repertoires in COVID-19 (dated by TCRdb to 2018 to 2020). With regard to the full study: The collaborator samples originated in the United States, Italy and Spain and spanned the acute and convalescent phases of COVID-19. The material from the prospective study consisted of cDNA or gDNA derived from T cells, B-cell-depleted T cells, or PBMCs. The dataset comprised deeply sampled blood TCRbeta repertoires from subjects exposed to, actively infected with, or recovered from COVID-19. The repertoires were released in a freely available public database meant as a resource for research on the immune response to SARS-CoV-2. Samples came from the ongoing ImmuneRACE study (first 160 participants) plus 1,254 subjects from 6 global collaborators. Sample metadata almost always included a de-identified subject ID, COVID-19 status, age in years and sex. Where HLA class I and class II types were available, the types were taken from metadata supplied by the sample provider, not from assay-based typing. Broad study findings and their caveats: The amount of clinical and demographic metadata varied by source and participant and was provided uncurated.

Each collaborating institution followed its own protocols to collect whole blood in K2EDTA tubes. For TCRbeta analysis, collaborator samples were shipped as frozen whole blood, as isolated PBMCs, or as DNA extracted from either sample type. The sequence was collected from a man aged 80 or over with acute or convalescent COVID-19. The sequenced sample was peripheral blood. In this chain, TRBV28 is recombined with TRBJ2-7; 10 middle bases align to TRBD2. CDR3 protein: CASSGLAIYEQYF. The nucleotide sequence reads TGTGCCAGCTCGGGACTAGCGATATACGAGCAGTACTTC.